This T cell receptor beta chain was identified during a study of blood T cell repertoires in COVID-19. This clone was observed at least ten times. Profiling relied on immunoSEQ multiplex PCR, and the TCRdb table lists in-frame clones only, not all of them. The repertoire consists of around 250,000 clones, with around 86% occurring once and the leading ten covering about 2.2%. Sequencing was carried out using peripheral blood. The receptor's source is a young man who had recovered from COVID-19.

This CDR3 is CASREQGANYGYTF. CDR3 nucleotides: TGTGCCAGCAGGGAACAGGGGGCCAACTATGGCTACACCTTC. The chain uses TRBV2 and TRBJ1-2; 9 bases map to TRBD1. V dropped 6 bases and J dropped 2; count of bases not matched to a gene: 4. Germline CDR1 and CDR2: SNHLY and FYNNEI. The CDR3 runs to 14 residues.